A selection of T cell receptor beta chains follows, all from one sample in a study of shared T cell receptors in the human thymus. Clones were read by immunoSEQ multiplex PCR, and TCRdb kept only the in-frame ones, dropping some. The data hold approximately 580,000 clones, with around 78% observed a single time. In addition, the sample was reused for a study of human thymus T cells.

What was sequenced was thymocytes. The receptors stem from a boy in the first two years of life with a congenital heart defect. CDR3s include the opening cysteine and the closing phenylalanine or tryptophan. A D gene is named only where the DNA matches it firmly. Clone size is not always given. Where it is, it says once, few, many or a class for expanded clones.

TRBJ2-7,.,TRBV13,once,TGTGCCAGGGGGAGAGAGACTAGTAATGGCGAGCAGTACTTC,CARGRETSNGEQYF
TRBJ2-7,.,TRBV30,once,TGTGCCTGGAGTGTACTTGGGCCCTACGAGCAGTACTTC,CAWSVLGPYEQYF
TRBJ2-3,.,TRBV6-4,.,TGTGCCAGCAGTGAACGAGGGCGGGCTACGCAGTATTTT,CASSERGRATQYF
TRBJ2-7,TRBD1,TRBV6-5,.,TGTGCCAGCAGTTACAGGACAGGGTTTATCTACGAGCAGTACTTC,CASSYRTGFIYEQYF
TRBJ1-2,.,TRBV7-9,.,TGTGCCAGCAGCACTACTCGGGACATGGGCTGTGGCTACACCTTC,CASSTTRDMGCGYTF
TRBJ1-4,.,TRBV18,.,TGTGCCAGCTCCCCGGAGCGCGTCGCCAATGAAAAACTGTTTTTT,CASSPERVANEKLFF
TRBJ2-1,.,TRBV11-2,once,TGTGCCAGCAGCTTAGCTTCCCCCTATAATGAGCAGTTCTTC,CASSLASPYNEQFF
TRBJ2-3,TRBD2,TRBV5-1,few,TGCGCCAGCCATATTCTAGCGGGGGATTCCCGCACAGATACGCAGTATTTT,CASHILAGDSRTDTQYF
TRBJ2-7,.,TRBV15,.,TGTGCCACCAGCAGAGTAATGTACTCCTACGAGCAGTACTTC,CATSRVMYSYEQYF
TRBJ2-7,TRBD2,TRBV5-6,.,TGTGCCAGCAGCTTATCCTGGGGGGGAACCTTTTACGAGCAGTACTTC,CASSLSWGGTFYEQYF
TRBJ2-3,TRBD2,TRBV9,.,TGTGCCAGCAGCGCTAGCGGGAGGGAGGGCACAGATACGCAGTATTTT,CASSASGREGTDTQYF
TRBJ2-5,.,TRBV6-5,few,TGTGCCAGCCCCCCAGGAGGGAACCCGGAGACCCAGTACTTC,CASPPGGNPETQYF
TRBJ1-2,.,TRBV29-1,.,TGCAGCGTTGAAGATCTGGGGACACGGGTCGATGGCTACACCTTC,CSVEDLGTRVDGYTF
TRBJ1-4,.,TRBV5-4,.,TGTGCCAGCAGCGTTACAGGGTCGACTAATGAAAAACTGTTTTTT,CASSVTGSTNEKLFF
TRBJ2-3,TRBD2,TRBV5-1,.,TGCGCCAGCAGCTTCGAGCGGGACCCTTACACAGATACGCAGTATTTT,CASSFERDPYTDTQYF
TRBJ2-7,TRBD2,TRBV4-3,.,TGCGCCAGCAGCCAAATGACTAGCGGGTACTACGAGCAGTACTTC,CASSQMTSGYYEQYF
TRBJ1-1,.,TRBV7-2,.,TGTGCCAGCAGCTCATTTAGAGTGACATGGCTGAACACTGAAGCTTTCTTT,CASSSFRVTWLNTEAFF
TRBJ2-7,TRBD2,TRBV4-2,once,TGTGCCAGCAGCCCTGGTGGGCGGGAGATCTCCTACGAGCAGTACTTC,CASSPGGREISYEQYF
TRBJ2-7,TRBD1,TRBV4-2,.,TGTGCCAGCAGTCGGACAGGGGGTTCGTACGAGCAGTACTTC,CASSRTGGSYEQYF
TRBJ2-7,TRBD2,TRBV28,.,TGTGCCAGCAGTCGGACTAGCGGGAGGCCACCTGATGGAATCTACGAGCAGTACTTC,CASSRTSGRPPDGIYEQYF
TRBJ1-5,.,TRBV5-1,.,TGCGCCAGCAGCTTGGAGGGGGTCCAGCCCCAGCATTTT,CASSLEGVQPQHF
TRBJ2-7,TRBD1,TRBV5-4,few,TGTGCCAGCAGCGGCTCCGGGACAGGGGCCAACGAGCAGTACTTC,CASSGSGTGANEQYF
TRBJ1-1,.,TRBV19,few,TGTGCCAGTAGTATCGGGGAGCGAAACACTGAAGCTTTCTTT,CASSIGERNTEAFF
TRBJ2-1,.,TRBV7-3,.,TGTGCCAGCAGCGTCGGACTACCCGAGGGGAATGAGCAGTTCTTC,CASSVGLPEGNEQFF
TRBJ2-1,TRBD1,TRBV30,.,TGTGCCTGGAGGTGGGGAGCCCGAACAGGGGGGAGGGAGCAGTTCTTC,CAWRWGARTGGREQFF
TRBJ2-3,TRBD2,TRBV2,.,TGTGCCAGCAGGGATCCTAGCGGAACTAGCACAGATACGCAGTATTTT,CASRDPSGTSTDTQYF
TRBJ2-4,TRBD2,TRBV30,.,TGTGCCTGGAGTGCCCGGGGAGGGGACTACGCTTCGCCAGCCAAAAACATTCAGTACTTC,CAWSARGGDYASPAKNIQYF
TRBJ2-7,TRBD2,TRBV10-3,.,TGTGCCATCGGGCAGAGTGACGGGAGGGCCGTGTGCGAGCAGTACTTC,CAIGQSDGRAVCEQYF
TRBJ2-4,TRBD2,TRBV10-3,.,TGTGCCATCAGTGCGACTAGCGGGAGAGCAGGGTCCAAAAACATTCAGTACTTC,CAISATSGRAGSKNIQYF
TRBJ1-5,.,TRBV5-6,.,TGTGCCAGCCCTCTAACGGGGGGCTTTAACAATCAGCCCCAGCATTTT,CASPLTGGFNNQPQHF
TRBJ1-2,.,TRBV9,.,TGTGCCAGCAGCTCTTCGGGGGGACAAGGCGGCTACACCTTC,CASSSSGGQGGYTF
TRBJ2-7,TRBD1,TRBV7-2,few,TGTGCCAGCAGCCCAACCGAGGCCGGACAGGCTCTCTACGAGCAGTACTTC,CASSPTEAGQALYEQYF
TRBJ2-7,.,TRBV30,.,TGTGCCTGGAGGGTTCGGGTCGAGCAGTACTTC,CAWRVRVEQYF
TRBJ2-7,.,TRBV18,.,TGTGCCAGCTCACCTGACCTTCATAACAGTGCGTACTTC,CASSPDLHNSAYF
TRBJ2-7,.,TRBV19,.,TGTGCCAGTAGTATAGACAGGACAGCTTTATACGAGCAGTACTTC,CASSIDRTALYEQYF
TRBJ2-7,.,TRBV5-5,.,TGTGCCCCCTGCAGGGTTGACTACGAGCAGTACTTC,CAPCRVDYEQYF
TRBJ2-7,TRBD2,TRBV10-2,.,TGCGCCAGCAGTGAGTCGCCGGGACTAGCGGGAGAGCCCTACGAGCAGTACTTC,CASSESPGLAGEPYEQYF
TRBJ2-7,.,TRBV11-1,.,TGTGCCAGCAGCCCGAGGGAGCGGGCGAGCTCCTACGAGCAGTACTTC,CASSPRERASSYEQYF
TRBJ2-7,.,TRBV19,few,TGTGCCAGTAGTATTCAGGGGAACTTCTACGAGCAGTACTTC,CASSIQGNFYEQYF
TRBJ2-2,TRBD1,TRBV13,.,TGTGCCAGCAGCTTACAGGGGGCCGAGGGGGCCGGGGAGCTGTTTTTT,CASSLQGAEGAGELFF
TRBJ1-3,TRBD1,TRBV14,.,TGTGCCAGCAGCCATAATCCAAAATTGGGACAGCGGTGGCGAAACACCATATATTTT,CASSHNPKLGQRWRNTIYF
TRBJ2-3,.,TRBV5-4,.,TGTGCCAGCAGCCTAACCAGACTAGACACTAGCACAGATACGCAGTATTTT,CASSLTRLDTSTDTQYF
TRBJ2-7,TRBD1,TRBV18,.,TGTGCCAGCTCACAGGGACAGGGCGGCGAGCAGTACTTC,CASSQGQGGEQYF
TRBJ2-7,TRBD2,TRBV4-1,once,TGCGCCAGCAGCCAATGGGGTGCTAGCGGATCCTACGAGCAGTACTTC,CASSQWGASGSYEQYF
TRBJ2-2,TRBD2,TRBV7-3,.,TGTGCCAGCAGCTCGAGCGGGAGCGGCGGGGAGCTGTTTTTT,CASSSSGSGGELFF
TRBJ2-2,TRBD2,TRBV25-1,once,TGTGCCAGCAGTCCCGGGAGGGCGGGAACCGGGGAGCTGTTTTTT,CASSPGRAGTGELFF
TRBJ2-3,TRBD2,TRBV6-5,once,TGTGCCAGCAGGGGACTAGCGGGGCCGGCAGATACGCAGTATTTT,CASRGLAGPADTQYF
TRBJ1-2,.,TRBV11-2,.,TGTGCCAGCAGCACACAGGGTACGGTGGGCTACACCTTC,CASSTQGTVGYTF
TRBJ2-7,.,TRBV4-3,.,TGCGCCAGCAGCCAAGGTGGGGCGAACTACGAGCAGTACTTC,CASSQGGANYEQYF
TRBJ2-2,TRBD1,TRBV6-4,few,TGTGCCAGCAGCCCTACCGGGACAGCTCGGCTGGCAGCGCCTTCCGGGGAGCTGTTTTTT,CASSPTGTARLAAPSGELFF
TRBJ2-1,.,TRBV11-3,once,TGTGCCAGCAGCCCATCCGACTTTGAGGGCTACTACAATGAGCAGTTCTTC,CASSPSDFEGYYNEQFF
TRBJ2-7,.,TRBV4-3,.,TGCGCCAGCAGCCAACGATCCGGGGGCTACGAGCAGTACTTC,CASSQRSGGYEQYF
TRBJ2-3,.,TRBV6-1,once,TGTGCCAGCAGTGAAGCGAGGCAGAACACAGATACGCAGTATTTT,CASSEARQNTDTQYF
TRBJ2-3,.,TRBV2,.,TGTGCCAGCAGGGAGCGGGATACGCAGTATTTT,CASRERDTQYF